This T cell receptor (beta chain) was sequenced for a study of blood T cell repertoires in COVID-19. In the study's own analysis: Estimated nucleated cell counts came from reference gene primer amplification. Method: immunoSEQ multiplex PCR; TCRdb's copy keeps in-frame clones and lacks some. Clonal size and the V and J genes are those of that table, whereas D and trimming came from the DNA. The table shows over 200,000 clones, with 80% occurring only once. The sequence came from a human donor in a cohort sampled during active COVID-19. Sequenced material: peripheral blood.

The CDR3 bases are TGTGCCTGGGGACCAGGGGATGGCTACACCTTC. Amino acid sequence: CAWGPGDGYTF. The chain links TRBV30 to TRBJ1-2, with D perhaps TRBD1 (6 bases). Germline-derived CDR1 and CDR2 are GTSNPN and SVGIG (reference sequence). The V end was cut by 5 bases, the J end by 6 bases, with 10 bases between. The CDR3 spans 11 residues.